This TCR beta chain was sequenced during a study of blood T cell repertoires in COVID-19. Sequencing used immunoSEQ multiplex PCR; TCRdb keeps in-frame clones, though not all of them. There are tens of thousands of clones in the sample; approximately 85% occur only once, and approximately 4.8% lies in the top ten. The source material was peripheral blood. The clonotype comes from an elderly man with acute or convalescent COVID-19.

CDR3 protein: CASSDRGNTEAFF. In DNA, the CDR3 is TGTGCCAGCAGCGACAGGGGGAACACTGAAGCTTTCTTT. This chain links TRBV6-5 with TRBJ1-1; 8 bases are shared with TRBD1. Trimming at V came to 6 bases and at J to 1 base, leaving 1 base not matched to a gene. Germline-derived CDR1 and CDR2 are MNHEY and SVGAGI. The CDR3 extends over 13 amino acids.